The rows below give T cell receptor beta chains drawn from one sample of a study of shared T cell receptors in the human thymus. Repertoires were generated with immunoSEQ multiplex PCR, while TCRdb's copy carries only in-frame clones and drops some. The sample includes 540,000 or so clones, approximately 78% seen only once; the top ten take about 0.013%. The sample was also linked to a second study, of human thymus T cells.

Sequencing used thymocytes. These receptors all come from a boy in the first two years of life with a congenital heart defect. Each CDR3 is given with its conserved first and last residue. D genes are given only for firm matches. Clone size is stated in some rows and not others, as once, few, many or a class when expanded.

abundance: .
d_gene: TRBD1
v_gene: TRBV7-8
j_gene: TRBJ1-1
CDR3aa: CASSPSRGTEAFF
CDR3nt: TGTGCCAGCAGCCCTAGCAGGGGGACTGAAGCTTTCTTT

abundance: few
d_gene: TRBD2
v_gene: TRBV7-2
j_gene: TRBJ2-3
CDR3aa: CASAGEGAGTDTQYF
CDR3nt: TGTGCCAGCGCGGGAGAGGGCGCGGGCACAGATACGCAGTATTTT

abundance: .
d_gene: .
v_gene: TRBV5-1
j_gene: TRBJ2-7
CDR3aa: CASSLAQGTWDEQYF
CDR3nt: TGCGCCAGCAGCTTGGCACAGGGTACCTGGGACGAGCAGTACTTC

abundance: .
d_gene: TRBD1
v_gene: TRBV5-1
j_gene: TRBJ2-3
CDR3aa: CASSLATTGNPAQYF
CDR3nt: TGCGCCAGCAGCTTGGCCACGACAGGGAATCCTGCGCAGTATTTT

abundance: few
d_gene: TRBD1
v_gene: TRBV6-1
j_gene: TRBJ1-1
CDR3aa: CASICGQGVEDEAFF
CDR3nt: TGTGCCAGCATTTGTGGACAGGGGGTTGAGGATGAAGCTTTCTTT

abundance: .
d_gene: TRBD1
v_gene: TRBV6-6
j_gene: TRBJ2-5
CDR3aa: CASGDRGHQETQYF
CDR3nt: TGTGCCAGCGGGGACAGGGGGCACCAAGAGACCCAGTACTTC

abundance: few
d_gene: .
v_gene: TRBV10-2
j_gene: TRBJ2-1
CDR3aa: CASREDSYNEQFF
CDR3nt: TGCGCCAGCAGGGAAGACAGTTACAATGAGCAGTTCTTC

abundance: .
d_gene: .
v_gene: TRBV4-3
j_gene: TRBJ2-1
CDR3aa: CASSQDSAGHYNEQFF
CDR3nt: TGCGCCAGCAGCCAAGATAGCGCGGGGCACTACAATGAGCAGTTCTTC

abundance: .
d_gene: .
v_gene: TRBV28
j_gene: TRBJ1-4
CDR3aa: CASTMGGPGEKLFF
CDR3nt: TGTGCCAGCACCATGGGCGGGCCTGGTGAAAAACTGTTTTTT

abundance: .
d_gene: TRBD1
v_gene: TRBV18
j_gene: TRBJ2-7
CDR3aa: CASSPSTGALAYEQYF
CDR3nt: TGTGCCAGCTCACCCTCGACAGGGGCCTTAGCCTACGAGCAGTACTTC

abundance: .
d_gene: .
v_gene: TRBV6-1
j_gene: TRBJ1-4
CDR3aa: CASWGPGNEKLFF
CDR3nt: TGTGCCAGCTGGGGGCCCGGTAATGAAAAACTGTTTTTT

abundance: .
d_gene: .
v_gene: TRBV4-3
j_gene: TRBJ2-7
CDR3aa: CASSQVLTSLLHEQYF
CDR3nt: TGCGCCAGCAGCCAAGTGCTCACTAGCCTGCTACACGAGCAGTACTTC

abundance: .
d_gene: TRBD2
v_gene: TRBV11-2
j_gene: TRBJ2-2
CDR3aa: CASTRTSGRQKESGELFF
CDR3nt: TGTGCCAGCACCCGGACTAGCGGGAGGCAGAAGGAGTCCGGGGAGCTGTTTTTT

abundance: .
d_gene: TRBD2
v_gene: TRBV4-2
j_gene: TRBJ2-1
CDR3aa: CASSQDSIGLADYNEQFF
CDR3nt: TGTGCCAGCAGCCAAGATAGTATTGGACTAGCGGATTACAATGAGCAGTTCTTC

abundance: .
d_gene: TRBD1
v_gene: TRBV5-6
j_gene: TRBJ2-7
CDR3aa: CASSVGTVLYF
CDR3nt: TGTGCCAGCAGCGTCGGGACAGTGTTGTACTTC

abundance: .
d_gene: TRBD1
v_gene: TRBV27
j_gene: TRBJ2-2
CDR3aa: CASSTWTGMGTGELFF
CDR3nt: TGTGCCAGCAGCACTTGGACAGGGATGGGCACCGGGGAGCTGTTTTTT

abundance: once
d_gene: TRBD1
v_gene: TRBV7-6
j_gene: TRBJ2-1
CDR3aa: CASSTLKDRWTYNEQFF
CDR3nt: TGTGCCAGCAGCACCTTAAAGGACAGGTGGACATACAATGAGCAGTTCTTC

abundance: .
d_gene: TRBD1
v_gene: TRBV27
j_gene: TRBJ2-3
CDR3aa: CASSLSPSDRAADTQYF
CDR3nt: TGTGCCAGCAGTTTATCACCTTCGGACAGGGCGGCAGATACGCAGTATTTT

abundance: .
d_gene: TRBD2
v_gene: TRBV10-2
j_gene: TRBJ2-2
CDR3aa: CASTGREGTGELFF
CDR3nt: TGCGCCAGCACTGGGCGGGAGGGCACCGGGGAGCTGTTTTTT

abundance: few
d_gene: TRBD2
v_gene: TRBV28
j_gene: TRBJ2-2
CDR3aa: CASSQNRLAAANTGELFF
CDR3nt: TGTGCCAGCAGCCAAAATCGACTAGCGGCCGCGAACACCGGGGAGCTGTTTTTT

abundance: few
d_gene: .
v_gene: TRBV5-4
j_gene: TRBJ2-5
CDR3aa: CASSLRERSRETQYF
CDR3nt: TGTGCCAGCAGCCTCAGAGAGCGGTCCCGGGAGACCCAGTACTTC

abundance: .
d_gene: TRBD1
v_gene: TRBV27
j_gene: TRBJ1-2
CDR3aa: CASSPSTDRAPNYGYTF
CDR3nt: TGTGCCAGCAGTCCCTCCACGGACAGGGCTCCTAACTATGGCTACACCTTC

abundance: .
d_gene: TRBD1
v_gene: TRBV4-1
j_gene: TRBJ2-3
CDR3aa: CASSHAGTGIRDTQYF
CDR3nt: TGCGCCAGCAGCCACGCCGGGACAGGGATACGGGATACGCAGTATTTT

abundance: once
d_gene: TRBD1
v_gene: TRBV19
j_gene: TRBJ2-6
CDR3aa: CASSSRQGGSSGANVLTF
CDR3nt: TGTGCCAGTAGTTCCCGACAGGGGGGTAGCTCTGGGGCCAACGTCCTGACTTTC

abundance: .
d_gene: TRBD1
v_gene: TRBV6-1
j_gene: TRBJ2-1
CDR3aa: CASRAPGQVGNEQFF
CDR3nt: TGTGCCAGCAGGGCACCGGGACAGGTGGGAAATGAGCAGTTCTTC

abundance: .
d_gene: TRBD1
v_gene: TRBV19
j_gene: TRBJ1-4
CDR3aa: CASSTGGQEKLFF
CDR3nt: TGTGCCAGTAGTACAGGGGGCCAGGAAAAACTGTTTTTT

abundance: .
d_gene: TRBD2
v_gene: TRBV4-3
j_gene: TRBJ2-7
CDR3aa: CASSQVTSGMDYEQYF
CDR3nt: TGCGCCAGCAGCCAAGTTACTAGCGGGATGGACTACGAGCAGTACTTC

abundance: .
d_gene: .
v_gene: TRBV5-6
j_gene: TRBJ2-6
CDR3aa: CASSLRGRLSGANVLTF
CDR3nt: TGTGCCAGCAGCTTGAGGGGGAGATTGTCTGGGGCCAACGTCCTGACTTTC

abundance: .
d_gene: .
v_gene: TRBV4-2
j_gene: TRBJ2-2
CDR3aa: CASSHCTGELFF
CDR3nt: TGTGCCAGCAGCCATTGTACTGGGGAGCTGTTTTTT

abundance: .
d_gene: TRBD1
v_gene: TRBV7-8
j_gene: TRBJ2-3
CDR3aa: CASRFIGQDRTDTQYF
CDR3nt: TGTGCCAGCAGATTTATTGGACAGGATCGCACAGATACGCAGTATTTT

abundance: .
d_gene: .
v_gene: TRBV6-6
j_gene: TRBJ1-3
CDR3aa: CASSYSTVDSGNTIYF
CDR3nt: TGTGCCAGCAGTTACTCGACAGTGGACTCTGGAAACACCATATATTTT

abundance: .
d_gene: TRBD2
v_gene: TRBV6-6
j_gene: TRBJ2-7
CDR3aa: CASSWAQREVSYEQYF
CDR3nt: TGTGCCAGCAGTTGGGCTCAGCGGGAGGTCTCCTACGAGCAGTACTTC

abundance: .
d_gene: .
v_gene: TRBV28
j_gene: TRBJ2-7
CDR3aa: CASSKGVRHEQYF
CDR3nt: TGTGCCAGCAGTAAAGGAGTGCGCCACGAGCAGTACTTC

abundance: .
d_gene: TRBD1
v_gene: TRBV13
j_gene: TRBJ1-3
CDR3aa: CASSPSPGTGYFGFSGNTIYF
CDR3nt: TGTGCCAGCAGCCCCAGCCCCGGGACAGGGTACTTCGGTTTCAGCGGAAACACCATATATTTT

abundance: .
d_gene: .
v_gene: TRBV28
j_gene: TRBJ2-1
CDR3aa: CASSFLGSSYNEQFF
CDR3nt: TGTGCCAGCAGTTTTTTAGGGAGCTCCTACAATGAGCAGTTCTTC

abundance: .
d_gene: TRBD1
v_gene: TRBV29-1
j_gene: TRBJ2-7
CDR3aa: CSAFTGATPYEQYF
CDR3nt: TGCAGCGCCTTCACAGGGGCGACCCCCTACGAGCAGTACTTC

abundance: .
d_gene: TRBD1
v_gene: TRBV10-2
j_gene: TRBJ1-4
CDR3aa: CASRRGGQRGEKLFF
CDR3nt: TGCGCCAGCAGGAGAGGGGGACAGCGAGGTGAAAAACTGTTTTTT

abundance: .
d_gene: .
v_gene: TRBV27
j_gene: TRBJ2-7
CDR3aa: CASSLSDPTRTADYEQYF
CDR3nt: TGTGCCAGCAGTTTATCAGACCCGACGAGGACAGCCGACTACGAGCAGTACTTC

abundance: .
d_gene: TRBD2
v_gene: TRBV30
j_gene: TRBJ2-1
CDR3aa: CAWSVRRELGEQFF
CDR3nt: TGTGCCTGGAGTGTAAGGCGGGAGCTCGGTGAGCAGTTCTTC

abundance: .
d_gene: TRBD1
v_gene: TRBV15
j_gene: TRBJ2-7
CDR3aa: CATSSRQGHHEQYF
CDR3nt: TGTGCCACCAGCTCCAGACAGGGCCACCACGAGCAGTACTTC

abundance: .
d_gene: .
v_gene: TRBV10-1
j_gene: TRBJ2-7
CDR3aa: CASSGDYYEQYF
CDR3nt: TGCGCCAGCTCAGGGGATTACTACGAGCAGTACTTC

abundance: .
d_gene: TRBD2
v_gene: TRBV27
j_gene: TRBJ2-1
CDR3aa: CASSLGLAGKEYNEQFF
CDR3nt: TGTGCCAGCAGTTTGGGACTAGCGGGAAAGGAATACAATGAGCAGTTCTTC